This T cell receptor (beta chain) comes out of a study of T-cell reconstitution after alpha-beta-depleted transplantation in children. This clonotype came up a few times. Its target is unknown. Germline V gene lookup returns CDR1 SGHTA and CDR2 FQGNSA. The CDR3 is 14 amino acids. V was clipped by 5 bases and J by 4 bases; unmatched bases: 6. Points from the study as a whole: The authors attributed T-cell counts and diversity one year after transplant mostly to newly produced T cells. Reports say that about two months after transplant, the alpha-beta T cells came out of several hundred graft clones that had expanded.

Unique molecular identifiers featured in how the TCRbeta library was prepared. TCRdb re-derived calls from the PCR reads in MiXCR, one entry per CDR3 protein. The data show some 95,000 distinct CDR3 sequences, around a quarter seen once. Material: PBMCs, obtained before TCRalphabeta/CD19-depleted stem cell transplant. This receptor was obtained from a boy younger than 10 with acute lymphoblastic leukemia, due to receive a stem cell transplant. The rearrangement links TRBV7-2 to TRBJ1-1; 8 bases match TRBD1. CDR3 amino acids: CASSPGGAATEAFF. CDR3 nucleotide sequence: TGTGCCAGCAGCCCAGGGGGCGCAGCCACTGAAGCTTTCTTT.